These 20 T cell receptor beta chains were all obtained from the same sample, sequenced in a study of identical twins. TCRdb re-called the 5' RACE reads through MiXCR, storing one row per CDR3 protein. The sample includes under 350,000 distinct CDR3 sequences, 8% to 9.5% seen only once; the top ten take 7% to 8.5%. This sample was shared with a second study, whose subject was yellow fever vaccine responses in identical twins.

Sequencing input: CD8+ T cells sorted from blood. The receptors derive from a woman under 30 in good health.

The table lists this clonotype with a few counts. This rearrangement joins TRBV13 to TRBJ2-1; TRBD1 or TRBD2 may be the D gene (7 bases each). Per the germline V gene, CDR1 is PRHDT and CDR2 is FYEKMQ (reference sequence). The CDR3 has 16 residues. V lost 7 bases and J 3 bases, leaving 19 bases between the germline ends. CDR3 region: CASNFRGGTNYNEQFF. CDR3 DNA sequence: TGTGCCAGCAATTTCAGGGGGGGGACTAACTACAATGAGCAGTTCTTC.

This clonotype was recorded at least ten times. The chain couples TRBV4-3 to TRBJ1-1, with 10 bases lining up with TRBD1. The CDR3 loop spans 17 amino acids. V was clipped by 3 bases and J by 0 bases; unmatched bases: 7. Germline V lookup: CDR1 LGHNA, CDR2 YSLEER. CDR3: CASSQADRGPLNTEAFF. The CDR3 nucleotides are TGCGCCAGCAGCCAGGCCGACAGGGGGCCTTTGAACACTGAAGCTTTCTTT.

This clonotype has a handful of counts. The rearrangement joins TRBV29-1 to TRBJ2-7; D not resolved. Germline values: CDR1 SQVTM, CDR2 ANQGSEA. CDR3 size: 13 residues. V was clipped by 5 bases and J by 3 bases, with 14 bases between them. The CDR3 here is CSVTSSSIYEQYF. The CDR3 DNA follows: TGCAGCGTTACTTCTAGTTCCATCTACGAGCAGTACTTC.

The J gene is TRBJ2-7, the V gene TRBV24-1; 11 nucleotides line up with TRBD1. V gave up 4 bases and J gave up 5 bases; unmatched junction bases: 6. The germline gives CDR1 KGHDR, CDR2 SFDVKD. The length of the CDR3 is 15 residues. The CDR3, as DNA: TGTGCCACCAGTGAACGGACAGGGGGCCCGGACGAGCAGTACTTC. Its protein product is CATSERTGGPDEQYF.

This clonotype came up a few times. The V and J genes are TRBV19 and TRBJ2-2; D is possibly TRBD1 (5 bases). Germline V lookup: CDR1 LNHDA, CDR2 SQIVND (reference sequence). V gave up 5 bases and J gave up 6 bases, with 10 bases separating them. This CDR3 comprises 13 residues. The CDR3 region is CASSHQGSGELFF. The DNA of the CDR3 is TGTGCCAGTAGTCATCAGGGTTCCGGGGAGCTGTTTTTT.

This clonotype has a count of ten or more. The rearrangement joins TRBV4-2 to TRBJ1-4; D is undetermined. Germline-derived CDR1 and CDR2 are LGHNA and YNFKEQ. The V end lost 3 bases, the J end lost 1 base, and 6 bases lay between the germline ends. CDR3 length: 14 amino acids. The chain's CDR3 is CASSQRGTNEKLFF. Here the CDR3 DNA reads TGTGCCAGCAGCCAGCGGGGAACTAATGAAAAACTGTTTTTT.

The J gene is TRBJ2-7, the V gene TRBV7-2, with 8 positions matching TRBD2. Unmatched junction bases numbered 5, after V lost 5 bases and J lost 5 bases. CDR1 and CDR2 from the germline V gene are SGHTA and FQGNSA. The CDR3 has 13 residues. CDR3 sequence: CASSPRGGHEQYF. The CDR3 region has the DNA TGTGCCAGCAGCCCTCGGGGGGGCCACGAGCAGTACTTC. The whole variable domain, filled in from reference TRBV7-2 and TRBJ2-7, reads GAGVSQSPSNKVTEKGKDVELRCDPISGHTALYWYRQSLGQGLEFLIYFQGNSAPDKSGLPSDRFSAERTGGSVSTLTIQRTQQEDSAVYLCASSPRGGHEQYFGPGTRLTVT.

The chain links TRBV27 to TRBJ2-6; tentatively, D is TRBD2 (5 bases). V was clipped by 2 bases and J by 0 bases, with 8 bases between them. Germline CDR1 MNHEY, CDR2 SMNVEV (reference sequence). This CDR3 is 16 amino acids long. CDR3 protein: CASSLAGVSGANVLTF. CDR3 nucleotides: TGTGCCAGCAGTTTAGCGGGTGTCTCTGGGGCCAACGTCCTGACTTTC. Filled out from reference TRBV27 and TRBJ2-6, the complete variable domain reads EAQVTQNPRYLITVTGKKLTVTCSQNMNHEYMSWYRQDPGLGLRQIYYSMNVEVTDKGDVPEGYKVSRKEKRNFPLILESPSPNQTSLYFCASSLAGVSGANVLTFGAGSRLTVL.

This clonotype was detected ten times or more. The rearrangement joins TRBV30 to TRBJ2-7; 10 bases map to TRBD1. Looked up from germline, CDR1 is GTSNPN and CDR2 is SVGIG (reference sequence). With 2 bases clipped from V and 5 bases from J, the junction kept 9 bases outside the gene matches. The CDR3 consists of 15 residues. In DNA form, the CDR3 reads TGTGCCTGGAGTACCGGGACAGGGGTGGGAGACGAGCAGTACTTC. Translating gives CAWSTGTGVGDEQYF.

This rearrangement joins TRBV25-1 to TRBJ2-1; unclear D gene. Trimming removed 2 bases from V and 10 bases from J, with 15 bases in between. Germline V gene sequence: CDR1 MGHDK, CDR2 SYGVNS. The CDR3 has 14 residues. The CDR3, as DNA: TGTGCCAGCAGTGAAGATAGCAGTGATTGGGAGCAGTTCTTC. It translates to CASSEDSSDWEQFF.

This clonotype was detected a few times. The CDR3 nucleotides are TGTGCCAGCAGCTTAAGGGCGGGAGATATTAGAGATACGCAGTATTTT. It is translated as CASSLRAGDIRDTQYF. The chain uses TRBV7-6 and TRBJ2-3, with TRBD2 matching 7 bases. J lost 5 bases, V lost 2 bases, and 10 bases had no gene match. Germline V gives CDR1 SGHVS, CDR2 FNYEAQ. The CDR3 sequence is 16 residues long.

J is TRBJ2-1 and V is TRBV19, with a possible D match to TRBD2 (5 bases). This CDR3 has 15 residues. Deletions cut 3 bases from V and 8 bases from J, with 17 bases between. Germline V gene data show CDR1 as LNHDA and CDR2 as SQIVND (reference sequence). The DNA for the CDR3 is TGTGCCAGTAGTATCTTGGCGGGCCCTATGGATGAGCAGTTCTTC. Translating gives CASSILAGPMDEQFF.

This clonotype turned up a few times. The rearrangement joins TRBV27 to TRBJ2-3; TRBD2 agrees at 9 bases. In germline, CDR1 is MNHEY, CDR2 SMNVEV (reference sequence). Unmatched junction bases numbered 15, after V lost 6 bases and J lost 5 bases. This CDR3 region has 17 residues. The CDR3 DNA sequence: TGTGCCAGCAGCCTACCTGGGGCGGGGGGGCCGGGAGATACGCAGTATTTT. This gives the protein CASSLPGAGGPGDTQYF.

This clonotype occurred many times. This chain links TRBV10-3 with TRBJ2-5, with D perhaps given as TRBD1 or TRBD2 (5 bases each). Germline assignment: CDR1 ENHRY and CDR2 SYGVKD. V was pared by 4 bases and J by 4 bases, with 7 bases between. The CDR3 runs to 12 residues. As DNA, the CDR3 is TGTGCCATCAGTGCAGGGAGAGAGACCCAGTACTTC. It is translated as CAISAGRETQYF.

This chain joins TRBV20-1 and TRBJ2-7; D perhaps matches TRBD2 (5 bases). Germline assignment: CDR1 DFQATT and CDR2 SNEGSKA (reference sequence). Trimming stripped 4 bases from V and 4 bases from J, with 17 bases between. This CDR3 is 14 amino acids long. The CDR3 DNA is TGCAGTGCTAAAGATATCCTAGCTGGGTACGAGCAGTACTTC. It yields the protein CSAKDILAGYEQYF.

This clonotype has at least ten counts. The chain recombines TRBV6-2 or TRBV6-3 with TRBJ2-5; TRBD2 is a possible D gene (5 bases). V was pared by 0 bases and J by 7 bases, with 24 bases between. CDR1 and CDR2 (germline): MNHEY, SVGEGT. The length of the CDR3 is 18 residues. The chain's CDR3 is CASSYSMVEDFEEVTQYF. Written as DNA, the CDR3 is TGTGCCAGCAGTTACTCGATGGTCGAGGACTTTGAAGAGGTGACCCAGTACTTC.

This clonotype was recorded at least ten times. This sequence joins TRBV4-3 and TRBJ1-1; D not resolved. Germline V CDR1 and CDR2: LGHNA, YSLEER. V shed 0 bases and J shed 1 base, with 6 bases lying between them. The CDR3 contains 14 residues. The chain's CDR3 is CASSQDTSNTEAFF. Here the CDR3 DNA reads TGCGCCAGCAGCCAAGATACTTCGAACACTGAAGCTTTCTTT.

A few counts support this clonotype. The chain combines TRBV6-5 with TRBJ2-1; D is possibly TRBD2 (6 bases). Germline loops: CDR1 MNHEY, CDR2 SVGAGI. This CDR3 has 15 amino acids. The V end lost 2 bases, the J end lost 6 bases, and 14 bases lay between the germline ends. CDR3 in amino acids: CASSYGVAAINEQFF. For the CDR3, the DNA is TGTGCCAGCAGTTACGGGGTAGCGGCCATCAATGAGCAGTTCTTC.

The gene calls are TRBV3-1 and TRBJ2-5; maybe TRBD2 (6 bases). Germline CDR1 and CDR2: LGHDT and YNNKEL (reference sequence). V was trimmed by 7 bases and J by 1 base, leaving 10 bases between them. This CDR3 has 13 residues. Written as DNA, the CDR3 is TGTGCCAGCACAAGGCGGGGCCAAGAGACCCAGTACTTC. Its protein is CASTRRGQETQYF.

CDR3 sequence: CASSLFWDSDTGELFF. The CDR3 region has the DNA TGTGCCAGCAGCTTATTCTGGGACAGTGATACCGGGGAGCTGTTTTTT. The gene calls are TRBV11-2 and TRBJ2-2, with TRBD1 identical over 7 bases. V lost 2 bases to trimming and J lost 5 bases; unmatched junction nucleotides: 8. The CDR3 covers 16 residues. Germline CDR1 reads SGHAT; CDR2 reads FQNNGV.